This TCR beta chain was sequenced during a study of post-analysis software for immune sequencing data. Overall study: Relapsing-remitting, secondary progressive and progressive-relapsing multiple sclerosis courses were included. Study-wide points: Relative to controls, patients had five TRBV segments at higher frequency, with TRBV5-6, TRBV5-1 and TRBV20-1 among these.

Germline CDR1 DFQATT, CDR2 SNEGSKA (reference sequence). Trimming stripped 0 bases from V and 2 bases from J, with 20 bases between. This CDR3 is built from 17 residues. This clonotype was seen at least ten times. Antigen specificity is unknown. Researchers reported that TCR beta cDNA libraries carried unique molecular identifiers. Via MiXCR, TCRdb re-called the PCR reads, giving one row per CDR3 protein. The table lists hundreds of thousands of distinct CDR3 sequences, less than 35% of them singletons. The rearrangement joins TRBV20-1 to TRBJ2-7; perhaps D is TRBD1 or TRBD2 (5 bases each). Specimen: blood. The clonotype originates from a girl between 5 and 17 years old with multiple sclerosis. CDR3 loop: CSARDFSSGQFTYEQYF. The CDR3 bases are TGCAGTGCTAGAGATTTTTCCAGCGGACAATTTACCTACGAGCAGTACTTC.